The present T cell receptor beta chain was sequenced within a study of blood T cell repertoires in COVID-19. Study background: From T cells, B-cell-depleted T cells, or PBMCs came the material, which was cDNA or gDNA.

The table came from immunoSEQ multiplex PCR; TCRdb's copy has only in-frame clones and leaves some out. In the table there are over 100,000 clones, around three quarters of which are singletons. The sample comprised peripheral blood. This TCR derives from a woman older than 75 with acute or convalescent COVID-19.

The CDR3 DNA reads TGTGCCACCAGCACAAGGACTAGCGGGCAAGAGACCCAGTACTTC. Its translation is CATSTRTSGQETQYF. The chain has TRBV15 and TRBJ2-5, with 11 nucleotides matching TRBD2. The V segment lost 4 bases and the J segment 2 bases; nucleotides outside the gene matches: 3. Germline V gene data show CDR1 as LNHNV and CDR2 as YYDKDF (reference sequence). The CDR3 has 15 amino acids.